This T cell receptor beta chain was sequenced during a study of blood T cell repertoires in COVID-19. Study context: Collection of acute and convalescent COVID-19 samples took place in the United States, Italy and Spain.

V shed 4 bases, J shed 13 bases, and the junction held 7 bases outside the gene matches. Germline CDR1 is SGHTA and CDR2 is FQGNSA. This CDR3 contains 12 residues. Here immunoSEQ multiplex PCR was the method, and the copy in TCRdb shows in-frame clones only, minus some. The sample contains under 200,000 clones, 79% of which appear only once. The rearrangement uses TRBV7-2 and TRBJ1-2, with 9 bases identical to TRBD1. This TCR was sampled from a man between 60 and 75 years old with active or convalescent COVID-19. The sequencing input was peripheral blood. The CDR3 sequence: CASSSYRGLGTF. The CDR3 bases are TGTGCCAGCAGCTCCTACAGGGGGCTTGGCACCTTC.